This T cell receptor (beta chain) appears in the sequencing data of a study of blood T cell repertoires in COVID-19. Study background: Material from acute and convalescent COVID-19 was sourced from the United States, Italy and Spain.

Only a few counts were recorded for this clone. Source study methods: For nucleated cells, counts were estimated from reference gene primer amplification. TCRdb's copy holds only in-frame clones and misses some; the assay was immunoSEQ multiplex PCR. Clonal size and the V and J genes are those of that table, whereas D and trimming came from the DNA. Of under 45,000 clones listed, around 85% are singletons. This receptor was obtained from a man between 65 and 80 years old with COVID-19, enrolled during active disease. The sequenced sample consisted of peripheral blood.

The CDR3 protein is CASSVDNAQETQYF. The CDR3, as DNA: TGTGCCAGTAGTGTTGACAATGCCCAAGAGACCCAGTACTTC. The rearrangement uses TRBV19 and TRBJ2-5, with D hard to call. Germline loops: CDR1 LNHDA, CDR2 SQIVND (reference sequence). Between the trimmed V and J ends, which lost 5 bases and 1 base, there was a span of 11 bases. This CDR3 comprises 14 residues.